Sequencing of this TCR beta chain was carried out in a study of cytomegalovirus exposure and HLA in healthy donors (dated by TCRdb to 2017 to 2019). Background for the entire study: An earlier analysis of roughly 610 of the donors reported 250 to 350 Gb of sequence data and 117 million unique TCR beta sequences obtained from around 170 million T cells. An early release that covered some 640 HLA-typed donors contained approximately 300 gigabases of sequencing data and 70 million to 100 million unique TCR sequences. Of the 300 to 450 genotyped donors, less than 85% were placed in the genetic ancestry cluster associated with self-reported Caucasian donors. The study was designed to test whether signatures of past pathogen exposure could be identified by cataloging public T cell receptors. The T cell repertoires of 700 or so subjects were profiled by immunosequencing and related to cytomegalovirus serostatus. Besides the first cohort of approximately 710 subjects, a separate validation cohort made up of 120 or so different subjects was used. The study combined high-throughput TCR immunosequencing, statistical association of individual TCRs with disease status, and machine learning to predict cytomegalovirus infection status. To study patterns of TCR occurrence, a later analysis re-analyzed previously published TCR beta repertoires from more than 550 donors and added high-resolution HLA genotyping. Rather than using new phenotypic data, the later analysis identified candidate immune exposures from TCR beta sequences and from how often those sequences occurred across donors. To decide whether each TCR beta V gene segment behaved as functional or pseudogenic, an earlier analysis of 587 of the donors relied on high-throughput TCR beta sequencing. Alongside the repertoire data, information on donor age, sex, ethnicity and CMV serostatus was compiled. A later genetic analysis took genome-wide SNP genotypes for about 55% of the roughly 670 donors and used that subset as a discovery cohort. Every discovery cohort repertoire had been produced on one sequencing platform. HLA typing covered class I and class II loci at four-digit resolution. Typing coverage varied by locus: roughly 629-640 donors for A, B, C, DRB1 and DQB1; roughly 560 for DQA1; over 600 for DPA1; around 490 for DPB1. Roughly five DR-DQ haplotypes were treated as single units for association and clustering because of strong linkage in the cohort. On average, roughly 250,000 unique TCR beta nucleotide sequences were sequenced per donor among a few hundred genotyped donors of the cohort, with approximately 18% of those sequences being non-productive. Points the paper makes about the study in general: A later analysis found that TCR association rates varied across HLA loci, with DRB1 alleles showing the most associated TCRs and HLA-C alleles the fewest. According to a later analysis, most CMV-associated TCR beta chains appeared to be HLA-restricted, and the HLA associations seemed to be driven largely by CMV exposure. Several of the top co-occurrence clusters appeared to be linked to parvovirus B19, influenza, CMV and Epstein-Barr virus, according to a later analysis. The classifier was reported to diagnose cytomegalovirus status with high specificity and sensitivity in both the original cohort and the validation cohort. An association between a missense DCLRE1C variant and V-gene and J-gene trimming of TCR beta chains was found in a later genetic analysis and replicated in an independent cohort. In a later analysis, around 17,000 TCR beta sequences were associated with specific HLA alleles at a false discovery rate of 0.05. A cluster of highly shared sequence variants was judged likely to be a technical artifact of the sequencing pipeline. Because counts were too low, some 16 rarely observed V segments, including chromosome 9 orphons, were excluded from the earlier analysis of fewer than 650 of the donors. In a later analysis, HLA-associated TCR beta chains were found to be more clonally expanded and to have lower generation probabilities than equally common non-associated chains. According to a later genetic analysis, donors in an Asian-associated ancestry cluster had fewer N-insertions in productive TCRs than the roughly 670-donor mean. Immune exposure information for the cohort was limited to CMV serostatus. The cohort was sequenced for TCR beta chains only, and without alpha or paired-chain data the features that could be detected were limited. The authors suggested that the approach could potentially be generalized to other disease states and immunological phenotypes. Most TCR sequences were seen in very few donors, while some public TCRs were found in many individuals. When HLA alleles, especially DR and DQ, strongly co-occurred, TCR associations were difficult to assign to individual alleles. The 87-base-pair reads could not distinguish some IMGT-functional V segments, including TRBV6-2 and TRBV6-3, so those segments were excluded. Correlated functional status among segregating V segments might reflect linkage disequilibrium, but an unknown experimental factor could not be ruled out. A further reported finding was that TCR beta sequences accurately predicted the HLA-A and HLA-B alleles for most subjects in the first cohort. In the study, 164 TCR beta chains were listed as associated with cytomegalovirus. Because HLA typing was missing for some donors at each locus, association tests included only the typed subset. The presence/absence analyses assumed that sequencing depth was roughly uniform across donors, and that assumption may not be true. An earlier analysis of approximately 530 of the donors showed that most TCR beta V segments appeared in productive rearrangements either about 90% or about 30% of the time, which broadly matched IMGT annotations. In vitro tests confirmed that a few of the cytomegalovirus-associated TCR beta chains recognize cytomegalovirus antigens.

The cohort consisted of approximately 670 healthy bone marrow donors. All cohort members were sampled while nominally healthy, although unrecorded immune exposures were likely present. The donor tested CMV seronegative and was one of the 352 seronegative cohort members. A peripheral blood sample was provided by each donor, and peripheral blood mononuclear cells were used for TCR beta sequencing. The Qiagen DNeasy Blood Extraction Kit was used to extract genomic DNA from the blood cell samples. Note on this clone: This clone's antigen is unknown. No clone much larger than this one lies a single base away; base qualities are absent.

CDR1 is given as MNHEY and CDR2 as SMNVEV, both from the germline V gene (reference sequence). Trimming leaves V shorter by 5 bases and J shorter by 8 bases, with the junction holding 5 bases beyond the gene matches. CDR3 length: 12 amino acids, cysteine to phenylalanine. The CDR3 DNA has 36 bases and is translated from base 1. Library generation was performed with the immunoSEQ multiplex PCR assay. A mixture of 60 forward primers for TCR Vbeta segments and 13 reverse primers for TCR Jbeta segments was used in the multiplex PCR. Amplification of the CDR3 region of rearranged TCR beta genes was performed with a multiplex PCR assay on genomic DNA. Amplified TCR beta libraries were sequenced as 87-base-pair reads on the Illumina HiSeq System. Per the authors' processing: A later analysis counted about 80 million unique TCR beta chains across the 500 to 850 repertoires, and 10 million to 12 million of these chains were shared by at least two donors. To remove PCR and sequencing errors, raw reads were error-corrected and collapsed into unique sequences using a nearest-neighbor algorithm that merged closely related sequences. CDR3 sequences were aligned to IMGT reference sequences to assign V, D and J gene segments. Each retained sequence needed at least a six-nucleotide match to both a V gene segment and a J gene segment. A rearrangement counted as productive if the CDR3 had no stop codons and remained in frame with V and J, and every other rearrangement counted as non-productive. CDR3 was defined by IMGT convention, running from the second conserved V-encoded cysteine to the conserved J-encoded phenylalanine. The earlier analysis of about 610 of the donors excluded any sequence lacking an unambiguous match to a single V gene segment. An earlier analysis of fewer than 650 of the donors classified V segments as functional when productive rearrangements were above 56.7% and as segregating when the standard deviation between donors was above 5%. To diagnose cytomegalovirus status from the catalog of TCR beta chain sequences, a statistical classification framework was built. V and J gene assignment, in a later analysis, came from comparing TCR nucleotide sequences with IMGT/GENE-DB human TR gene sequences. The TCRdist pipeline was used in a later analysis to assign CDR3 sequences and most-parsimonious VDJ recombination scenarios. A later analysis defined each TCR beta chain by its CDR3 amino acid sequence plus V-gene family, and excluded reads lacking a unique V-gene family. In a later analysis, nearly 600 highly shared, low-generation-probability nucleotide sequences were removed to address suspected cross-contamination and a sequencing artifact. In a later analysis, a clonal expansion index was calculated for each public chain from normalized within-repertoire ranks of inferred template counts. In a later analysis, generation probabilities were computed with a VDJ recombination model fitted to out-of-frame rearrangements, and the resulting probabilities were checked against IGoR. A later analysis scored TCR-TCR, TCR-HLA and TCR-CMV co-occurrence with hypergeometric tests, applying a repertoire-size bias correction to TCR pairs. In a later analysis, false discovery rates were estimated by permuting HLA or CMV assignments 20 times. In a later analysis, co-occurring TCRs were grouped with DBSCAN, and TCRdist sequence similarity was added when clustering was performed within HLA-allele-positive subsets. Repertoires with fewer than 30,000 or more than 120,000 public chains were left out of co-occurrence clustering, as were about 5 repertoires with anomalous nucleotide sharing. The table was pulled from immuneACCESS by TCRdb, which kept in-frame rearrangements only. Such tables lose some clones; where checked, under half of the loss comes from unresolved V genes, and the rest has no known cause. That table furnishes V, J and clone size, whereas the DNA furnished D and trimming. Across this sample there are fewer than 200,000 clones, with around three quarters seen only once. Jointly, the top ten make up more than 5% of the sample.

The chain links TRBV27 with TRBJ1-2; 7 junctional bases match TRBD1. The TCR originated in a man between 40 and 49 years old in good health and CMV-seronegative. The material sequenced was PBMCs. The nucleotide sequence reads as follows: TGTGCCAGCAGTGACAGGGTTCAGGGCTACACCTTC. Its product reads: CASSDRVQGYTF.